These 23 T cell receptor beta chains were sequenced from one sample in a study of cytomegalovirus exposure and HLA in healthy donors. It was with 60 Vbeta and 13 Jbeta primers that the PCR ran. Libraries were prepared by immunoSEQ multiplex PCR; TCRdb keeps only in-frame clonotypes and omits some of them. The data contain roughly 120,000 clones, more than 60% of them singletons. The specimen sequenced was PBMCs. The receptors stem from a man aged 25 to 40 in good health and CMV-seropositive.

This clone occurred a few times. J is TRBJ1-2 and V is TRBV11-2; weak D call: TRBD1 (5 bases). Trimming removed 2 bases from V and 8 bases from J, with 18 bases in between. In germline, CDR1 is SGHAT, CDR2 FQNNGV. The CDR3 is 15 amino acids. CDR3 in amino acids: CASSLNIGAVVGYTF. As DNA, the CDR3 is TGTGCCAGCAGCTTAAATATAGGGGCAGTAGTCGGCTACACCTTC.

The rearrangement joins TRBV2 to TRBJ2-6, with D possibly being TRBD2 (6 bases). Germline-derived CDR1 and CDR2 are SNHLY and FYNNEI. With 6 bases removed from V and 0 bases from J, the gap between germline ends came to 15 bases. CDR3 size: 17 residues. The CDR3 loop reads CASSWGLLSSGANVLTF. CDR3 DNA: TGTGCCAGCAGCTGGGGACTTCTAAGCTCTGGGGCCAACGTCCTGACTTTC.

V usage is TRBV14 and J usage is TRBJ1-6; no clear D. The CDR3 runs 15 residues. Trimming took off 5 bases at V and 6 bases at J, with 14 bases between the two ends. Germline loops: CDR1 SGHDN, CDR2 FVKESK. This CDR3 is CASSYVVEGNSPLHF. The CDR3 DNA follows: TGTGCCAGCAGCTATGTTGTTGAGGGTAATTCACCCCTCCACTTT.

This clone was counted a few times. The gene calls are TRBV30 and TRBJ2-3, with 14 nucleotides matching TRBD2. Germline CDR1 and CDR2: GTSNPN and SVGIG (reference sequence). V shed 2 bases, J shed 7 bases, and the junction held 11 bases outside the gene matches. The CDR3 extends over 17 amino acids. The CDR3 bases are TGTGCCTGGAGTATTCAGAGGACTAGCGGGGGGCCTCATACGCAGTATTTT. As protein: CAWSIQRTSGGPHTQYF.

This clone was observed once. This chain's CDR3 is CATRTSGFNEQFF. CDR3 nucleotide sequence: TGTGCCACCCGGACTAGCGGGTTCAATGAGCAGTTCTTC. The genes are TRBV19 and TRBJ2-1, with 11 positions matching TRBD2. In germline, CDR1 is LNHDA, CDR2 SQIVND (reference sequence). This CDR3 spans 13 amino acids. J lost 6 bases, V lost 10 bases, and 5 bases had no gene match.

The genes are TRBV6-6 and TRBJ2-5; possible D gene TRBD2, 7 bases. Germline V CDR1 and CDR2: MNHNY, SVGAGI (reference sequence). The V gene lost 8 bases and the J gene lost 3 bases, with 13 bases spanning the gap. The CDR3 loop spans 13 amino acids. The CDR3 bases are TGTGCCAGCTCGCCGGGGGGCGAAGAGACCCAGTACTTC. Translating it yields CASSPGGEETQYF.

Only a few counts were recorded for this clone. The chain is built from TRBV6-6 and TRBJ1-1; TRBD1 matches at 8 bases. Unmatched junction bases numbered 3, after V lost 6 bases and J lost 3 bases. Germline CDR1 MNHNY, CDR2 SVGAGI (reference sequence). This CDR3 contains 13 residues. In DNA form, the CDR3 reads TGTGCCAGCAGGGTACAGGGGGACACTGAAGCTTTCTTT. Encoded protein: CASRVQGDTEAFF.

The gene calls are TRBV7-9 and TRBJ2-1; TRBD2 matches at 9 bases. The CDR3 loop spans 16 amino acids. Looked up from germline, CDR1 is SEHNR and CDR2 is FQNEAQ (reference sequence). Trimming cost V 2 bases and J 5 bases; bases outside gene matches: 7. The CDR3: CASSLPWRGGHNEQFF. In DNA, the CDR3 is TGTGCCAGCAGCTTACCCTGGCGGGGGGGTCACAATGAGCAGTTCTTC.

CDR3 nucleotide sequence: TGTGCCAGCAGCTTAGAACTAGCATACAATGAGCAGTTCTTC. Its protein product is CASSLELAYNEQFF. V gene TRBV11-2 combines with J gene TRBJ2-1; TRBD2 is a possible D gene (6 bases). Looked up from germline, CDR1 is SGHAT and CDR2 is FQNNGV. This CDR3 is 14 amino acids long. Trimming left V 0 bases short and J 4 bases short, with 7 bases between.

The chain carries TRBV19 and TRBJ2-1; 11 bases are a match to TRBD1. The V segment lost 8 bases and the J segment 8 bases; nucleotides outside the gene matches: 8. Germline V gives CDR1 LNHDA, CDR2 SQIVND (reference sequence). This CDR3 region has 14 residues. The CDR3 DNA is TGTGCCAGTTCGGGGACAGGGGGGATACATGAGCAGTTCTTC. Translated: CASSGTGGIHEQFF.

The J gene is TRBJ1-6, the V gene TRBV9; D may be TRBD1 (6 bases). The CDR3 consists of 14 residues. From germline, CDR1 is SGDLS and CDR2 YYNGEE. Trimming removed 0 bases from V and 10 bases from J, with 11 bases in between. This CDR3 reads CASSVEAGDSPLHF. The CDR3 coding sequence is TGTGCCAGCAGCGTAGAGGCAGGGGACTCACCCCTCCACTTT.

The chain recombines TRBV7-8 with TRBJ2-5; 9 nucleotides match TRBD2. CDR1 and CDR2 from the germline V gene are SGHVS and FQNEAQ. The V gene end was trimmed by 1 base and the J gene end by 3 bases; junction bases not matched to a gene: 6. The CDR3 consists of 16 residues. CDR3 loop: CASSLGAGGIKETQYF. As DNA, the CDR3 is TGTGCCAGCAGCTTAGGGGCGGGGGGGATTAAAGAGACCCAGTACTTC.

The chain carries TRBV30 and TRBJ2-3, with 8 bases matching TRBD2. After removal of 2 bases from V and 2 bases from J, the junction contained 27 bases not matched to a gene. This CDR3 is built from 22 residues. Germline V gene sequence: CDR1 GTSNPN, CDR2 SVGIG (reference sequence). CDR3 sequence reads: CAWSSPWGGGYTSFRSTDTQYF. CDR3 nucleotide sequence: TGTGCCTGGAGTAGCCCATGGGGCGGGGGGTACACTTCATTCAGATCCACAGATACGCAGTATTTT.

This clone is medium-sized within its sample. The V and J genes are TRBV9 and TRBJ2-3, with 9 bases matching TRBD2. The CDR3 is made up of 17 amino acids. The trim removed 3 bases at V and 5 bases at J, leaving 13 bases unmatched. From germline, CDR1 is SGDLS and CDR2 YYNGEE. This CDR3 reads CASSASGGSGGLDTQYF. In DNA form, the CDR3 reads TGTGCCAGCAGCGCGAGCGGTGGGAGCGGGGGGCTAGATACGCAGTATTTT. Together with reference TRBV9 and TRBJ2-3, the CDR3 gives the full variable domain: DSGVTQTPKHLITATGQRVTLRCSPRSGDLSVYWYQQSLDQGLQFLIQYYNGEERAKGNILERFSAQQFPDLHSELNLSSLELGDSALYFCASSASGGSGGLDTQYFGPGTRLTVL.

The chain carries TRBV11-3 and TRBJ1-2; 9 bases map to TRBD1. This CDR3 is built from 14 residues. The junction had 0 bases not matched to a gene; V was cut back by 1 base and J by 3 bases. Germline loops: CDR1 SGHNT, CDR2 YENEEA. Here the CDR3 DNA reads TGTGCCAGCAGCTTAGGACAGGGGGACTATGGCTACACCTTC. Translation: CASSLGQGDYGYTF. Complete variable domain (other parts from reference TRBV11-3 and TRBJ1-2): EAGVVQSPRYKIIEKKQPVAFWCNPISGHNTLYWYLQNLGQGPELLIRYENEEAVDDSQLPKDRFSAERLKGVDSTLKIQPAELGDSAVYLCASSLGQGDYGYTFGSGTRLTVV.

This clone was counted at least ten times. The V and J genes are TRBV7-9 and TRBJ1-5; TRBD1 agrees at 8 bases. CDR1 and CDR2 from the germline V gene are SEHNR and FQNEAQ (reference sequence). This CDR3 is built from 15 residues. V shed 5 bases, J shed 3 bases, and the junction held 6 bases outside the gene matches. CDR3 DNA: TGTGCCAGCAGCCACGGGGACAGGCCCAATCAGCCCCAGCATTTT. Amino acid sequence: CASSHGDRPNQPQHF.

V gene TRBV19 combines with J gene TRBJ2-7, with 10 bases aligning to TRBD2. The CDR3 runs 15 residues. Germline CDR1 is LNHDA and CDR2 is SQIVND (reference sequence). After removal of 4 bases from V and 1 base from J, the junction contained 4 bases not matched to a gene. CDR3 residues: CASSTLAGDSYEQYF. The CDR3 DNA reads TGTGCCAGTAGTACCCTAGCGGGGGATTCCTACGAGCAGTACTTC.

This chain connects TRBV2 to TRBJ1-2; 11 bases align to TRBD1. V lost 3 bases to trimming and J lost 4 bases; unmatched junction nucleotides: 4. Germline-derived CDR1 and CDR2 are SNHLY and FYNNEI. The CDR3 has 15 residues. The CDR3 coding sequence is TGTGCCAGCAGTGAGGGGGACAGGGGGGTCTATGGCTACACCTTC. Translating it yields CASSEGDRGVYGYTF.

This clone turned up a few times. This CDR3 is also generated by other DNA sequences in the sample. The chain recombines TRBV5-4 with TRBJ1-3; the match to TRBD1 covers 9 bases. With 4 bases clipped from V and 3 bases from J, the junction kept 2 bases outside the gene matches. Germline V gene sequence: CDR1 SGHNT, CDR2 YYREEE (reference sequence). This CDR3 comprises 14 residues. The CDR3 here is CASSQDRGGNTIYF. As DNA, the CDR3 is TGTGCCAGCAGCCAGGACAGGGGTGGAAACACCATATATTTT. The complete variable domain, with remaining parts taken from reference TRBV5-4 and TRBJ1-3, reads ETGVTQSPTHLIKTRGQQVTLRCSSQSGHNTVSWYQQALGQGPQFIFQYYREEENGRGNFPPRFSGLQFPNYSSELNVNALELDDSALYLCASSQDRGGNTIYFGEGSWLTVV.

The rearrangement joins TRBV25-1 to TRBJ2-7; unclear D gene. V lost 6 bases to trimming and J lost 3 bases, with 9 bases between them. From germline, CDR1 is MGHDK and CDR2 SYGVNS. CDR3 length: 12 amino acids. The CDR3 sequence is CASSQVLYEQYF. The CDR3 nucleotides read TGTGCCAGCAGCCAAGTACTCTACGAGCAGTACTTC.

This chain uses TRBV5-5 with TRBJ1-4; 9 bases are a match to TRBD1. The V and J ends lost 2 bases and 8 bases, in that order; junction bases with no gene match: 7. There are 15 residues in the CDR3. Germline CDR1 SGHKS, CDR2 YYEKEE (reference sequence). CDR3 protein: CASSFLQGADEKLFF. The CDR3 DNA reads TGTGCCAGCAGCTTCCTACAGGGGGCAGACGAAAAACTGTTTTTT.

CDR3 residues: CASSPVGEDYGYTF. The CDR3 nucleotides are TGTGCCAGCTCCCCGGTGGGGGAGGACTATGGCTACACCTTC. This chain connects TRBV18 to TRBJ1-2; TRBD1 might be the D (5 bases). The CDR3 runs 14 residues. CDR1 and CDR2 (germline): KGHSH, LQKENI. Between the trimmed V and J ends, which lost 6 bases and 3 bases, there was a span of 14 bases.

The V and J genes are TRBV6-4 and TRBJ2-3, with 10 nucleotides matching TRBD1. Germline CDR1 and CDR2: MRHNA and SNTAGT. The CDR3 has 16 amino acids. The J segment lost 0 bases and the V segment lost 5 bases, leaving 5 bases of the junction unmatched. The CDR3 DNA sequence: TGTGCCAGCAGTCGGACAGGGGGGATTAGCACAGATACGCAGTATTTT. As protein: CASSRTGGISTDTQYF.